One TCR beta chain is described in this entry. Its antigen is not identified. Using immunoSEQ multiplex PCR, the repertoire was profiled, and TCRdb retains in-frame clones only, with some absent. The sample includes about 72,000 clones, approximately 79% of them seen just once. This record comes from a study of early stage breast cancer tumors. Findings and limits, study-wide: Comparing each tissue with blood distinguished tumor from normal in about 90% of the 16 patients.

CDR3 size: 13 residues. The V and J ends lost 3 bases and 6 bases respectively, with 10 bases between them. Germline V gene sequence: CDR1 SNHLY, CDR2 FYNNEI. The sequenced sample was blood. The sequence came from a person between 60 and 70 years old with breast cancer. This rearrangement joins TRBV2 to TRBJ2-3; D may be TRBD1 (5 bases). CDR3: CASSDTGRDTQYF. The DNA of the CDR3 is TGTGCCAGCAGTGATACAGGCCGTGATACGCAGTATTTT.